There are many counts of the clone carrying this TCR beta chain. The data stem from a study of glioma-infiltrating T cells. Between the trimmed V and J ends, which lost 1 base and 2 bases, there was a span of 15 bases. Germline V lookup: CDR1 ENHRY, CDR2 SYGVKD. The CDR3 runs to 17 residues. TCR alpha and beta CDR3 regions were amplified from RNA using iRepertoire nested multiplex PCR. One-step reverse transcription and amplification started from approximately 100-400 ng of tissue mRNA or PBMC total RNA. Each CDR3 protein gets one entry after TCRdb re-called the multiplex PCR reads with MiXCR. This table has 90,000 to 110,000 distinct CDR3 sequences, 20% to 30% appearing once.

Specimen: glioma tissue, nonneoplastic brain tissue, or PBMCs (not recorded which). V gene TRBV10-3 combines with J gene TRBJ1-5; weak D call: TRBD1 (5 bases). This clonotype was obtained from a human donor with low-grade glioma or glioblastoma, undergoing nonglioma brain surgery, or in good health (not recorded which). CDR3 coding DNA: TGTGCCATCAGTGAGTGGGTGGGGGTAGCGGGCAATCAGCCCCAGCATTTT. It codes for CAISEWVGVAGNQPQHF.